Following are 28 T cell receptor beta chains from one sample sequenced in a study of blood T cell repertoires in COVID-19. TCRdb's copy holds only in-frame clones and misses some; the assay was immunoSEQ multiplex PCR. The sample has about 240,000 clones; over 90% are singletons. Specimen: peripheral blood. The receptors here all came from a man younger than 45 with COVID-19, enrolled during active disease.

The chain is built from TRBV10-2 and TRBJ2-1, with 8 bases that match TRBD1. This CDR3 region has 13 residues. Per germline, CDR1 WSHSY and CDR2 SAAADI. The J segment lost 8 bases and the V segment lost 3 bases, leaving 3 bases of the junction unmatched. This CDR3 reads CASSDGQGYEQFF. CDR3 sequence (DNA): TGCGCCAGCAGTGATGGACAGGGCTATGAGCAGTTCTTC.

The chain couples TRBV6-2 or TRBV6-3 to TRBJ2-1; 8 bases agree with TRBD1. The CDR3 consists of 13 residues. V was clipped by 6 bases and J by 9 bases; unmatched bases: 7. Germline loops: CDR1 MNHEY, CDR2 SVGEGT. CDR3 nucleotides: TGTGCCAGCAGCGGACAGGGTAGCAGTGAGCAGTTCTTC. As protein: CASSGQGSSEQFF.

V is TRBV25-1 and J is TRBJ1-3, with TRBD1 matching 7 bases. The CDR3 has 17 amino acids. V was clipped by 0 bases and J by 4 bases; unmatched bases: 9. Looked up from germline, CDR1 is MGHDK and CDR2 is SYGVNS. The CDR3 nucleotides read TGTGCCAGCAGTGAATACGGGGACAGAGCTAAAGGAAACACCATATATTTT. Residues: CASSEYGDRAKGNTIYF.

The V and J genes are TRBV5-1 and TRBJ1-3, with D unresolved. Germline CDR1 is SGHRS and CDR2 is YFSETQ. This CDR3 is 14 amino acids long. Trimming stripped 0 bases from V and 3 bases from J, with 7 bases between. CDR3 in amino acids: CASSLDSGGNTIYF. The CDR3 bases are TGCGCCAGCAGCTTGGACTCAGGTGGAAACACCATATATTTT.

V usage is TRBV9 and J usage is TRBJ2-2, with TRBD1 matching over 9 bases. The ends lost 2 bases at V and 0 bases at J; junction bases unmatched: 2. Germline CDR1 and CDR2: SGDLS and YYNGEE. This CDR3 comprises 16 residues. Here the CDR3 DNA reads TGTGCCAGCAGCGTCGGACAGGGGACGAACACCGGGGAGCTGTTTTTT. It is translated as CASSVGQGTNTGELFF.

This clone was counted only a few times. This rearrangement joins TRBV7-6 to TRBJ2-7, with 7 nucleotides matching TRBD2. Trimming at V came to 3 bases and at J to 2 bases, leaving 4 bases not matched to a gene. The CDR3 contains 14 residues. Germline lookup yields CDR1 SGHVS and CDR2 FNYEAQ. The CDR3 reads CASSLGGGAYEQYF. DNA of the CDR3: TGTGCCAGCAGCTTGGGCGGGGGTGCCTACGAGCAGTACTTC.

The chain is built from TRBV13 and TRBJ2-4, with TRBD1 identical over 8 bases. The CDR3 runs 15 residues. Germline CDR1 and CDR2: PRHDT and FYEKMQ (reference sequence). The V segment lost 5 bases and the J segment 6 bases; nucleotides outside the gene matches: 9. The CDR3 coding sequence is TGTGCCAGCAGCCCGAAGGACAGGGCTATAAACATTCAGTACTTC. Protein: CASSPKDRAINIQYF.

The chain uses TRBV3-1 (or the pseudogene TRBV3-2) and TRBJ2-5; TRBD2 is a possible D gene (7 bases). This CDR3 is built from 17 residues. The germline gives CDR1 LGHDT, CDR2 YNNKEL (reference sequence). Between the trimmed V and J ends, which lost 6 bases and 5 bases, there was a span of 25 bases. DNA of the CDR3: TGTGCCAGCAGTCCGGGACTACAGGGAACAAGGGCGGAGACCCAGTACTTC. Protein: CASSPGLQGTRAETQYF.

V gene TRBV6-5 combines with J gene TRBJ1-4; D is uncertain. The ends were cut back, 1 base at V and 10 bases at J, with 13 bases in the middle. CDR3 size: 14 residues. Germline lookup yields CDR1 MNHEY and CDR2 SVGAGI. The CDR3 bases are TGTGCCAGCAGTTACTTAGAGGGATCGGTAAAACTGTTTTTT. As protein: CASSYLEGSVKLFF.

J is TRBJ2-3 and V is TRBV5-1; 9 bases are a match to TRBD2. Germline CDR1 and CDR2: SGHRS and YFSETQ. The CDR3 is made up of 16 amino acids. With 4 bases clipped from V and 5 bases from J, the junction kept 11 bases outside the gene matches. Here the CDR3 DNA reads TGCGCCAGCAGCCACCCGAGCCAGCGGGGGGTAGATACGCAGTATTTT. Residues: CASSHPSQRGVDTQYF.

The rearrangement links TRBV19 to TRBJ1-2; tentative D call: TRBD1 (6 bases). The CDR3 runs to 15 residues. CDR1 is LNHDA, CDR2 SQIVND, per germline (reference sequence). Trimming removed 9 bases from V and 2 bases from J, with 19 bases in between. For the CDR3, the DNA is TGTGCCAGCTCACCCCCGGGGGGGGCGAACTATGGCTACACCTTC. Amino acids: CASSPPGGANYGYTF.

The V gene is TRBV5-7, the J gene TRBJ1-1, with 7 bases aligning to TRBD1. TRBV5-7 belongs to the ORF category, with a function that is uncertain. This CDR3 spans 14 amino acids. V was pared by 4 bases and J by 1 base, with 4 bases of the junction left unmatched. The CDR3 bases are TGTGCCAGCAGCGAGGGACAGACGAACACTGAAGCTTTCTTT. Protein product: CASSEGQTNTEAFF.

The chain couples TRBV27 to TRBJ2-1; TRBD2 matches at 7 bases. After removal of 5 bases from V and 9 bases from J, the junction contained 13 bases not matched to a gene. This CDR3 contains 15 residues. CDR1 and CDR2 (germline): MNHEY, SMNVEV (reference sequence). The CDR3 here is CASSRGWGGVREQFF. CDR3 DNA: TGTGCCAGCAGTCGAGGCTGGGGGGGAGTACGTGAGCAGTTCTTC.

This clone showed up just a few times. The CDR3 DNA reads as TGTGCCAGCTCACAGGGTAGCGCAGATACGCAGTATTTT. Amino acid sequence: CASSQGSADTQYF. The chain combines TRBV18 with TRBJ2-3, with D tentatively TRBD2 (5 bases). CDR3 length: 13 residues. The germline V and J ends were trimmed by 4 bases and 4 bases, with 9 bases remaining between them. Germline CDR1 is KGHSH and CDR2 is LQKENI.

This chain joins TRBV19 and TRBJ2-1; 8 bases are a match to TRBD2. J was trimmed by 7 bases and V by 3 bases; bases with no gene match: 14. This CDR3 is 17 amino acids long. The V gene's germline CDR1 is LNHDA and CDR2 SQIVND (reference sequence). CDR3 sequence (DNA): TGTGCCAGTAGTATTCATCGGGGGACTAGTTTTCGTAATGAGCAGTTCTTC. Translating gives CASSIHRGTSFRNEQFF.

V is TRBV12-3 or TRBV12-4 and J is TRBJ1-3, with unresolved D. The CDR3 extends over 11 amino acids. Trimming pared 6 bases from V and 6 bases from J, leaving 6 bases between. The DNA of the CDR3 is TGTGCCAGCAGCCCATTAAACACCATATATTTT. This sequence encodes CASSPLNTIYF.

Here the CDR3 DNA reads TGTGCCAGCAGCTTAATCCGGGGGGCAAGCGGCTACACCTTC. Its protein product is CASSLIRGASGYTF. The rearrangement links TRBV7-9 to TRBJ1-2; maybe TRBD1 (6 bases). Trimming cost V 2 bases and J 8 bases, with 15 bases left between them. Germline V gene lookup returns CDR1 SEHNR and CDR2 FQNEAQ (reference sequence). The CDR3 is 14 amino acids.

J is TRBJ1-2 and V is TRBV19, with 8 positions matching TRBD1. CDR3 length equals 15 residues. Germline V gives CDR1 LNHDA, CDR2 SQIVND (reference sequence). After removal of 8 bases from V and 7 bases from J, the junction contained 15 bases not matched to a gene. CDR3 amino acids: CASQQKAGTGAGYTF. CDR3 nucleotide sequence: TGTGCCAGTCAGCAGAAGGCGGGGACAGGCGCTGGCTACACCTTC.

The V and J genes are TRBV5-1 and TRBJ1-5; 7 nucleotides match TRBD1. Germline lookup yields CDR1 SGHRS and CDR2 YFSETQ. This CDR3 is 15 amino acids long. V trimming: 0 bases; J trimming: 2 bases; junction bases outside the gene matches: 2. CDR3 coding DNA: TGCGCCAGCAGCTTGGAGGGGACAGGCAATCAGCCCCAGCATTTT. Translated, it gives CASSLEGTGNQPQHF.

The gene calls are TRBV5-4 and TRBJ1-2, with D maybe TRBD1 (6 bases). CDR3 length: 19 amino acids. Germline assignment: CDR1 SGHNT and CDR2 YYREEE (reference sequence). V lost 3 bases to trimming and J lost 4 bases, with 28 bases between them. CDR3 region: CASSSAGQRSSHSAYGYTF. The CDR3 DNA reads TGTGCCAGCAGCTCTGCTGGACAGCGATCATCCCATTCCGCCTATGGCTACACCTTC.

V and J are TRBV6-5 and TRBJ1-2; D might be TRBD1 (5 bases). CDR3 length: 16 amino acids. Germline-derived CDR1 and CDR2 are MNHEY and SVGAGI. V dropped 2 bases and J dropped 8 bases, with 21 bases sitting between them. CDR3: CASSYRREGQGWGYTF. DNA of the CDR3: TGTGCCAGCAGTTACCGACGGGAGGGGCAGGGATGGGGCTACACCTTC.

The J gene is TRBJ2-1, the V gene TRBV7-3; the D gene is possibly TRBD1 (6 bases). The V gene's germline CDR1 is SGHTA and CDR2 FQGTGA. The CDR3 is 19 amino acids. V lost 4 bases, J lost 3 bases, and 25 bases lay in between. CDR3 nucleotides: TGTGCCAGCAGCTCTAGAACCAGCACCCGACAGGACGACTACAATGAGCAGTTCTTC. It yields the protein CASSSRTSTRQDDYNEQFF.

The V gene is TRBV11-2, the J gene TRBJ1-4; TRBD1 aligns across 11 bases. The CDR3 extends over 17 amino acids. J was trimmed by 4 bases and V by 1 base; bases with no gene match: 5. CDR1 and CDR2 (germline): SGHAT, FQNNGV. The CDR3 protein is CASSLVIGTGGNEKLFF. CDR3 DNA sequence: TGTGCCAGCAGCTTAGTAATCGGGACAGGGGGTAATGAAAAACTGTTTTTT.

The chain links TRBV10-1 to TRBJ2-7; possible D gene TRBD1, 5 bases. The CDR3 has 14 amino acids. The V end lost 1 base, the J end lost 1 base, and 8 bases lay between the germline ends. Germline assignment: CDR1 WNHNN and CDR2 SYGVQD (reference sequence). CDR3 in amino acids: CASSEYQGSYEQYF. CDR3 nucleotides: TGCGCCAGCAGTGAGTACCAGGGTTCCTACGAGCAGTACTTC.

The chain has TRBV7-3 and TRBJ2-1; a weak D match, TRBD2 (6 bases). Germline values: CDR1 SGHTA, CDR2 FQGTGA. Deletions cut 1 base from V and 7 bases from J, with 8 bases between. This CDR3 spans 13 amino acids. CDR3 loop: CASSLSGVNEQFF. The CDR3 coding sequence is TGTGCCAGCAGCTTAAGCGGGGTTAATGAGCAGTTCTTC. The whole variable domain, remainder taken from reference TRBV7-3 and TRBJ2-1, is GAGVSQTPSNKVTEKGKYVELRCDPISGHTALYWYRQSLGQGPEFLIYFQGTGAADDSGLPNDRFFAVRPEGSVSTLKIQRTERGDSAVYLCASSLSGVNEQFFGPGTRLTVL.

This chain connects TRBV30 to TRBJ2-3, with 14 bases that match TRBD2. Germline V CDR1 and CDR2: GTSNPN, SVGIG (reference sequence). The junction had 7 bases not matched to a gene; V was cut back by 8 bases and J by 3 bases. CDR3 size: 15 residues. CDR3: CAVTSGGDVTDTQYF. The CDR3 region has the DNA TGTGCCGTGACTAGCGGGGGGGATGTTACAGATACGCAGTATTTT. Drawing the rest from reference TRBV30 and TRBJ2-3, the complete variable domain is SQTIHQWPATLVQPVGSPLSLECTVEGTSNPNLYWYRQAAGRGLQLLFYSVGIGQISSEVPQNLSASRPQDRQFILSSKKLLLSDSGFYLCAVTSGGDVTDTQYFGPGTRLTVL.

The CDR3 is CASSLPGGDGYTF. The CDR3 DNA is TGTGCCAGCAGCCTTCCCGGGGGGGATGGCTACACCTTC. The chain carries TRBV5-4 and TRBJ1-2, with D maybe TRBD1 (5 bases). The germline V gene has CDR1 SGHNT and CDR2 YYREEE (reference sequence). CDR3 size: 13 residues. V was clipped by 4 bases and J by 6 bases, with 13 bases between them.

This chain links TRBV11-2 with TRBJ1-1, with a tentative D call TRBD1 (5 bases). The CDR3 loop spans 13 amino acids. Germline V gene data show CDR1 as SGHAT and CDR2 as FQNNGV. With 2 bases removed from V and 6 bases from J, the gap between germline ends came to 10 bases. The CDR3 DNA sequence: TGTGCCAGCAGCTTATTCCGGGGGTCTGAAGCTTTCTTT. It translates to CASSLFRGSEAFF.